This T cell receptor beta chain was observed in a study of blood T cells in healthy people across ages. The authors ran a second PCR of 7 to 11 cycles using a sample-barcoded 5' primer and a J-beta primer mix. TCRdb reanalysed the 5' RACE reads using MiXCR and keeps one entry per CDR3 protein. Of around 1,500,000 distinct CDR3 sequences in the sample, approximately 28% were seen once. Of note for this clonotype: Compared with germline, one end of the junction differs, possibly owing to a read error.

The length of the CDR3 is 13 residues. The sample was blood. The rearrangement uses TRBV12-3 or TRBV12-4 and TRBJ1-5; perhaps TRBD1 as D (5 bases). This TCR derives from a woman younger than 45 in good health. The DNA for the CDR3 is TGCGCCACCCCAAGGGGCGGGGACCAGCCCCAGCATTTT. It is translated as CATPRGGDQPQHF.